This passage covers 27 T cell receptor beta chains from one sample sequenced in a study of OX40 agonist ivuxolimab in advanced cancers. Generated by immunoSEQ multiplex PCR, the TCRdb table keeps only in-frame clones and is missing some. The table has roughly 46,000 clones, around nine tenths seen once. This specimen was CD4+ or CD8+ T cells sorted from blood, taken in a trial of the OX40 agonist ivuxolimab. The receptors here all came from an adult with an advanced solid tumor such as melanoma, head and neck, liver or kidney cancer.

Relative to its sample, this clone is medium-sized. CDR3 sequence: CASRYRTSGSQAEQFF. DNA of the CDR3: TGTGCCAGCCGCTACCGGACTAGCGGGAGTCAGGCTGAGCAGTTCTTC. This chain links TRBV2 with TRBJ2-1; 13 nucleotides line up with TRBD2. Germline assignment: CDR1 SNHLY and CDR2 FYNNEI. The CDR3 contains 16 residues. The junction had 13 bases not matched to a gene; V was cut back by 8 bases and J by 9 bases. Using reference TRBV2 and TRBJ2-1 for the parts outside the CDR3, the full variable domain is EPEVTQTPSHQVTQMGQEVILRCVPISNHLYFYWYRQILGQKVEFLVSFYNNEISEKSEIFDDQFSVERPDGSNFTLKIRSTKLEDSAMYFCASRYRTSGSQAEQFFGPGTRLTVL.

This chain links TRBV9 with TRBJ2-3; 7 nucleotides agree with TRBD1. Looked up from germline, CDR1 is SGDLS and CDR2 is YYNGEE. Losses at the gene ends were 2 bases for V and 0 bases for J; bases not matched to a gene: 9. This CDR3 is 17 amino acids long. The CDR3, as DNA: TGTGCCAGCAGCGTGAGCCTGGGACAGATGAGCACAGATACGCAGTATTTT. Amino acids: CASSVSLGQMSTDTQYF.

The chain carries TRBV19 and TRBJ1-3; D possibly corresponds to TRBD1 (5 bases). Germline loops: CDR1 LNHDA, CDR2 SQIVND (reference sequence). This CDR3 comprises 14 residues. V was cut by 4 bases and J by 0 bases, with 7 bases left in between. CDR3 sequence: CASSRQSSGNTIYF. The CDR3 bases are TGTGCCAGTAGTAGACAGAGCTCTGGAAACACCATATATTTT.

Comment on this clone: Other DNA variants within this sample encode the same CDR3. The chain is built from TRBV18 and TRBJ2-1; possible D gene TRBD1, 6 bases. The V gene's germline CDR1 is KGHSH and CDR2 LQKENI. V lost 3 bases to trimming and J lost 10 bases, with 10 bases between them. The CDR3 length is 12 residues. The chain's CDR3 is CASSPWGPEQFF. The CDR3 region has the DNA TGTGCCAGCTCACCCTGGGGGCCCGAGCAGTTCTTC. The whole variable domain, filled in from reference TRBV18 and TRBJ2-1, reads NAGVMQNPRHLVRRRGQEARLRCSPMKGHSHVYWYRQLPEEGLKFMVYLQKENIIDESGMPKERFSAEFPKEGPSILRIQQVVRGDSAAYFCASSPWGPEQFFGPGTRLTVL.

The V call is TRBV28, the J call TRBJ2-3; 9 bases agree with TRBD2. The J segment lost 4 bases and the V segment lost 7 bases, leaving 9 bases of the junction unmatched. CDR1 MDHEN and CDR2 SYDVKM come from the germline V gene. CDR3 size: 15 residues. This CDR3 is CASTSAGGYADTQYF. In DNA form, the CDR3 reads TGTGCCAGCACCTCCGCGGGAGGGTACGCAGATACGCAGTATTTT.

The CDR3 is CASRAESYNEQFF. The CDR3 nucleotides read TGTGCCAGCCGAGCGGAAAGTTACAATGAGCAGTTCTTC. The J gene is TRBJ2-1, the V gene TRBV6-6, with a possible D match to TRBD2 (5 bases). Between the trimmed V and J ends, which lost 8 bases and 4 bases, there was a span of 12 bases. This CDR3 spans 13 amino acids. Germline values: CDR1 MNHNY, CDR2 SVGAGI (reference sequence).

The chain joins TRBV6-5 to TRBJ2-1; TRBD1 aligns across 9 bases. This CDR3 is built from 13 residues. The germline gives CDR1 MNHEY, CDR2 SVGAGI. V was pared by 6 bases and J by 8 bases, with 5 bases of the junction left unmatched. CDR3 in amino acids: CASRDRGWHEQFF. CDR3 coding DNA: TGTGCCAGCAGGGACAGGGGTTGGCATGAGCAGTTCTTC.

This chain joins TRBV29-1 and TRBJ2-5; maybe TRBD1 (7 bases). The V gene lost 2 bases and the J gene lost 8 bases, with 15 bases spanning the gap. CDR3 length: 13 amino acids. CDR1 SQVTM and CDR2 ANQGSEA come from the germline V gene. CDR3 DNA: TGCAGCGTTGAAAGAGACAGGGAGGAAACCCAGTACTTC. Translated, it gives CSVERDREETQYF.

This clone was counted a few times. The J gene is TRBJ2-3, the V gene TRBV7-8; maybe TRBD2 (6 bases). Germline values: CDR1 SGHVS, CDR2 FQNEAQ. Trimming took off 4 bases at V and 5 bases at J, with 10 bases between the two ends. The CDR3 loop spans 13 amino acids. CDR3 DNA: TGTGCCAGCAGCTCTTGGAGGGAAGATACGCAGTATTTT. Its protein is CASSSWREDTQYF.

The chain joins TRBV27 to TRBJ2-2; TRBD1 matches at 8 bases. Unmatched junction bases numbered 4, after V lost 6 bases and J lost 1 base. This CDR3 has 15 amino acids. Germline V lookup: CDR1 MNHEY, CDR2 SMNVEV (reference sequence). The CDR3 nucleotides read TGTGCCAGCAGCCGACAGGGGTGGAACACCGGGGAGCTGTTTTTT. Its protein is CASSRQGWNTGELFF.

The rearrangement links TRBV19 to TRBJ1-1; perhaps TRBD1 as D (6 bases). CDR3 length equals 16 residues. Germline V gene data show CDR1 as LNHDA and CDR2 as SQIVND (reference sequence). V was clipped by 11 bases and J by 3 bases, with 25 bases between them. CDR3 amino acids: CAARTGHRASYTEAFF. The DNA of the CDR3 is TGTGCCGCGAGGACGGGACACCGGGCTTCTTACACTGAAGCTTTCTTT. Looking up the rest from reference TRBV19 and TRBJ1-1 gives the full variable domain: DGGITQSPKYLFRKEGQNVTLSCEQNLNHDAMYWYRQDPGQGLRLIYYSQIVNDFQKGDIAEGYSVSREKKESFPLTVTSAQKNPTAFYLCAARTGHRASYTEAFFGQGTRLTVV.

To note about this clone: A read error may explain this, as a much larger clone is one base away. The chain carries TRBV5-1 and TRBJ2-7; 11 bases are a match to TRBD2. Germline V gene sequence: CDR1 SGHRS, CDR2 YFSETQ. Germline trimming cut 3 bases from V and 2 bases from J; bases unmatched to any gene: 1. This CDR3 has 14 amino acids. The DNA for the CDR3 is TGCGCCAGCAGCTCTAGCGGGAGGACCTACGAGCAGTACTTC. Translated, it gives CASSSSGRTYEQYF.

CDR3 sequence: CASSAVAGPGHTGELFF. The DNA of the CDR3 is TGTGCCAGCAGCGCCGTGGCGGGACCAGGACACACCGGGGAGCTGTTTTTT. V and J are TRBV7-9 and TRBJ2-2, with D possibly being TRBD2 (6 bases). Germline-derived CDR1 and CDR2 are SEHNR and FQNEAQ (reference sequence). This CDR3 is 17 amino acids long. The V end was cut by 5 bases, the J end by 3 bases, with 19 bases between.

The V call is TRBV7-3, the J call TRBJ2-3; the match to TRBD2 covers 8 bases. The CDR3 contains 13 residues. With V trimmed by 8 bases and J by 5 bases, 6 bases remained unmatched. Germline V gene sequence: CDR1 SGHTA, CDR2 FQGTGA. The CDR3 protein is CASQRERIDTQYF. The CDR3 DNA is TGTGCCAGCCAGCGGGAGAGGATAGATACGCAGTATTTT.

The rearrangement uses TRBV7-8 and TRBJ1-5; D is unresolved. The V end lost 5 bases, the J end lost 7 bases, and 15 bases lay between the germline ends. CDR3 length: 14 residues. CDR1 is SGHVS, CDR2 FQNEAQ, per germline. Here the CDR3 reads CASSRSGEWQPQHF. CDR3 coding DNA: TGTGCCAGCAGCCGTTCGGGTGAGTGGCAGCCCCAGCATTTT.

The chain carries TRBV11-2 and TRBJ2-1; 10 positions match TRBD2. J lost 7 bases, V lost 5 bases, and 14 bases had no gene match. Germline V gene sequence: CDR1 SGHAT, CDR2 FQNNGV. The CDR3 is 17 residues long. CDR3 in amino acids: CASSPRGAASGRNEQFF. The CDR3 DNA reads as TGTGCCAGCAGCCCCCGCGGGGCGGCTAGCGGGAGAAATGAGCAGTTCTTC.

CDR3 sequence: CASSGTGTPAYEQYF. Written as DNA, the CDR3 is TGTGCCAGCAGCGGTACCGGGACACCTGCCTACGAGCAGTACTTC. The chain combines TRBV28 with TRBJ2-7; TRBD1 is a possible D gene (6 bases). CDR1 MDHEN and CDR2 SYDVKM come from the germline V gene. The CDR3 runs to 15 residues. Trimming took 6 bases from V and 2 from J, leaving 17 bases between them.

The chain carries TRBV10-3 and TRBJ1-5; no firm D call. The CDR3 totals 15 residues. Deletions cut 3 bases from V and 7 bases from J, with 16 bases between. Germline lookup yields CDR1 ENHRY and CDR2 SYGVKD. The CDR3 spells CAISDPGSKVQPQHF. As DNA, the CDR3 is TGTGCCATCAGTGATCCGGGCTCTAAGGTACAGCCCCAGCATTTT.

The chain recombines TRBV7-2 with TRBJ2-5; D remains ambiguous. Germline values: CDR1 SGHTA, CDR2 FQGNSA. This CDR3 is built from 14 residues. V dropped 0 bases and J dropped 1 base, with 6 bases sitting between them. The CDR3 DNA is TGTGCCAGCAGCTTAGCAGGCGGCCAAGAGACCCAGTACTTC. It encodes CASSLAGGQETQYF.

This chain connects TRBV5-1 to TRBJ2-1, with 8 nucleotides matching TRBD1. The CDR3 extends over 16 amino acids. Germline V CDR1 and CDR2: SGHRS, YFSETQ. V trimming: 4 bases; J trimming: 9 bases; junction bases outside the gene matches: 15. CDR3 sequence reads: CASSTRGGQGRSEQFF. CDR3 nucleotide sequence: TGCGCCAGCAGCACACGAGGAGGACAGGGCCGGAGTGAGCAGTTCTTC.

V gene TRBV28 combines with J gene TRBJ2-3, with 8 bases identical to TRBD2. The CDR3 totals 15 residues. V lost 6 bases, J lost 6 bases, and 11 bases stayed unmatched. Germline CDR1 is MDHEN and CDR2 is SYDVKM. For the CDR3, the DNA is TGTGCCAGCAGCTCACTAGCGGTAACGATTGATACGCAGTATTTT. Translating gives CASSSLAVTIDTQYF.

The J gene is TRBJ1-1, the V gene TRBV19; D gene ambiguous. The CDR3 has 11 amino acids. Germline assignment: CDR1 LNHDA and CDR2 SQIVND (reference sequence). The ends were cut back, 9 bases at V and 7 bases at J, with 12 bases in the middle. Here the CDR3 DNA reads TGTGCCAGCCGGAGCAAGGTTGAAGCTTTCTTT. Translating it yields CASRSKVEAFF.

The V call is TRBV4-1, the J call TRBJ2-1; TRBD2 matches at 14 bases. CDR1 is MGHRA, CDR2 YSYEKL, per germline. After removal of 1 base from V and 7 bases from J, the junction contained 6 bases not matched to a gene. This CDR3 has 17 residues. Here the CDR3 DNA reads TGCGCCAGCAGCCAAGGGACTAGCGGGAGGCTGAAGAATGAGCAGTTCTTC. It yields the protein CASSQGTSGRLKNEQFF.

The V gene is TRBV28, the J gene TRBJ1-5; TRBD1 is a possible D gene (6 bases). Germline lookup yields CDR1 MDHEN and CDR2 SYDVKM. This CDR3 comprises 15 residues. V was shortened by 2 bases and J by 9 bases, with 17 bases between the two germline ends. The CDR3 DNA reads as TGTGCCAGCAGTTTAGGAGACAGGTCGGTTTGGCCCCAGCATTTT. Its protein is CASSLGDRSVWPQHF. The full variable domain, rest sourced from reference TRBV28 and TRBJ1-5, is DVKVTQSSRYLVKRTGEKVFLECVQDMDHENMFWYRQDPGLGLRLIYFSYDVKMKEKGDIPEGYSVSREKKERFSLILESASTNQTSMYLCASSLGDRSVWPQHFGDGTRLSIL.

The rearrangement joins TRBV10-3 to TRBJ2-1; D ambiguous. The CDR3 contains 17 residues. Trimming left V 0 bases short and J 0 bases short, with 12 bases between. Germline V CDR1 and CDR2: ENHRY, SYGVKD. The CDR3 loop is CAISESQALSSYNEQFF. In DNA, the CDR3 is TGTGCCATCAGTGAGTCCCAGGCCCTGAGCTCCTACAATGAGCAGTTCTTC.

The CDR3 loop is CASASGGYDYGYTF. The CDR3 coding sequence is TGTGCCAGCGCCTCAGGGGGCTATGACTATGGCTACACCTTC. This chain connects TRBV28 to TRBJ1-2; TRBD1 aligns across 8 bases. CDR3 length equals 14 residues. Germline CDR1 and CDR2: MDHEN and SYDVKM. J lost 3 bases, V lost 8 bases, and 8 bases had no gene match.

The chain recombines TRBV6-6 with TRBJ1-3, with D maybe TRBD1 (6 bases). The CDR3 consists of 14 residues. Per the germline V gene, CDR1 is MNHNY and CDR2 is SVGAGI (reference sequence). Trimming shortened V by 6 bases and J by 0 bases, and 9 bases separated the two germline ends. The CDR3 bases are TGTGCCAGCAGACAACAGGGCTCTGGAAACACCATATATTTT. It translates to CASRQQGSGNTIYF.